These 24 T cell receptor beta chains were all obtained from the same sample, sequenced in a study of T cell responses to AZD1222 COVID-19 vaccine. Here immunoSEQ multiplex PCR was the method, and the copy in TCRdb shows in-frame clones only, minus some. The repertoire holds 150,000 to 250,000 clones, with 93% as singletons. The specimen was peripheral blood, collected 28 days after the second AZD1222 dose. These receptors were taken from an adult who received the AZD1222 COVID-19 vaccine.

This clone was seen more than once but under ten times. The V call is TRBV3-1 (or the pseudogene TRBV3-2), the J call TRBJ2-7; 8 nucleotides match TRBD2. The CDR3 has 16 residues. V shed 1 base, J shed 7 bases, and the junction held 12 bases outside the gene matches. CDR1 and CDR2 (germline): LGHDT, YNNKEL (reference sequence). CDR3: CASSQVRAGATWEQYF. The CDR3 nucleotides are TGTGCCAGCAGCCAAGTGCGAGCGGGGGCGACCTGGGAGCAGTACTTC.

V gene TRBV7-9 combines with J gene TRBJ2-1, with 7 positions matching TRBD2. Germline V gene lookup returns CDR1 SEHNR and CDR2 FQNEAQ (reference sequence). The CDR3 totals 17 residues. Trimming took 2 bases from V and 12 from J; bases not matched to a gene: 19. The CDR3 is CASSLFGSQRGQYGQFF. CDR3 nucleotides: TGTGCCAGCAGCTTATTCGGATCCCAGCGGGGCCAATATGGGCAGTTCTTC.

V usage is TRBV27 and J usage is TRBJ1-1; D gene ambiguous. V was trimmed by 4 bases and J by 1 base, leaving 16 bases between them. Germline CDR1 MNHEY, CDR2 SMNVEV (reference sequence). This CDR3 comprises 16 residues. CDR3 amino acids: CASSSRKGLANTEAFF. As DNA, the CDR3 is TGTGCCAGCAGTTCCCGCAAGGGCCTGGCGAACACTGAAGCTTTCTTT.

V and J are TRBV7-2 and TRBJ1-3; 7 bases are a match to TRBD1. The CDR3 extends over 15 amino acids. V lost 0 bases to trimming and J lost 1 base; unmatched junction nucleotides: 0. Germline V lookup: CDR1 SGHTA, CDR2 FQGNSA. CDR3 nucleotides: TGTGCCAGCAGCTTAGCGACAGGGTCTGGAAACACCATATATTTT. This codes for CASSLATGSGNTIYF.

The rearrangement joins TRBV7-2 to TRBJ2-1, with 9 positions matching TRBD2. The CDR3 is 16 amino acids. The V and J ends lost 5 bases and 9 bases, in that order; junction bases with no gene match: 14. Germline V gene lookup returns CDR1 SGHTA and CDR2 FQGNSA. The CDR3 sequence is CASSRRGGGGATEQFF. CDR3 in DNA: TGTGCCAGCAGCCGTCGAGGTGGCGGGGGGGCTACTGAGCAGTTCTTC.

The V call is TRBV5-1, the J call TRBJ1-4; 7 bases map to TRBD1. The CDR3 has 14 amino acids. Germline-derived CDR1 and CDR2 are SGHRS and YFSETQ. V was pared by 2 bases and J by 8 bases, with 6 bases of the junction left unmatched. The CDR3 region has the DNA TGCGCCAGCAGCTTCGGGACAGTGTTCGAAAAACTGTTTTTT. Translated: CASSFGTVFEKLFF.

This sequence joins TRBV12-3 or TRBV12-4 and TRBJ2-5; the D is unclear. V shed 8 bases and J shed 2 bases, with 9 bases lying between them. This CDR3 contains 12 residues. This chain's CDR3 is CASGRRQETQYF. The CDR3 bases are TGTGCCAGCGGGCGGAGACAAGAGACCCAGTACTTC.

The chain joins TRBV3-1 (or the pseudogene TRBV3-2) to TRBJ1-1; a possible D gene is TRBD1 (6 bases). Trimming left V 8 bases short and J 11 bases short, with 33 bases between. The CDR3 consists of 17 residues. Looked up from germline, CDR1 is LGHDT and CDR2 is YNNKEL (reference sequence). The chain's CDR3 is CASQDRGGAGLRALAFF. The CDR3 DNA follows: TGTGCCAGCCAAGATCGGGGGGGCGCTGGGCTGAGGGCTTTGGCTTTCTTT.

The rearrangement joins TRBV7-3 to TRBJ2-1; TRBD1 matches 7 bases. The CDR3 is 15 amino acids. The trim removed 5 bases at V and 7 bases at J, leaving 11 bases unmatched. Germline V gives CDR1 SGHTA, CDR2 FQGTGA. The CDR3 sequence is CASSPSWDSKNEQFF. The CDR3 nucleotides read TGTGCCAGCAGCCCGAGTTGGGACAGTAAGAATGAGCAGTTCTTC.

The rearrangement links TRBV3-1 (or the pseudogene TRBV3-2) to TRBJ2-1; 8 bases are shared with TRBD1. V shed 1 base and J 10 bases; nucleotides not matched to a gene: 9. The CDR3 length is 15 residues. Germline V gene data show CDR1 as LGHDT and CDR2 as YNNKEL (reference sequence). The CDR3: CASSQGTGSTREQFF. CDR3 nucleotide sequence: TGTGCCAGCAGCCAAGGGACAGGGAGTACGAGGGAGCAGTTCTTC.

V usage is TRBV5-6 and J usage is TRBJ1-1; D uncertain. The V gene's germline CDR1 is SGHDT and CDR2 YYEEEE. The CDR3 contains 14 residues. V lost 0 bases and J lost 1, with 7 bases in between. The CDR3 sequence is CASSLGWGNTEAFF. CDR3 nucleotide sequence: TGTGCCAGCAGCTTGGGGTGGGGGAACACTGAAGCTTTCTTT.

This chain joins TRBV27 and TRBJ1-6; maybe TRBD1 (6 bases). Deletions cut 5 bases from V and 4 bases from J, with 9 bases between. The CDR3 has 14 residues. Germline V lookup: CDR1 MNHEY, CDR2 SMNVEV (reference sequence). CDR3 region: CASSPQGYNSPLHF. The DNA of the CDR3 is TGTGCCAGCAGTCCACAGGGATATAATTCACCCCTCCACTTT.

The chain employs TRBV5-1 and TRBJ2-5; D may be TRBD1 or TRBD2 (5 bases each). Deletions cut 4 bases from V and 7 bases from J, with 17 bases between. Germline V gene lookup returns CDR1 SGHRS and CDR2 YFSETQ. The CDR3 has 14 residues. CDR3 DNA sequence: TGCGCCAGCAGCCCTCGGGACCTAAGGGGGACCCAGTACTTC. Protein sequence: CASSPRDLRGTQYF.

The chain's CDR3 is CSGTGGNTEAFF. Written as DNA, the CDR3 is TGCAGCGGCACGGGCGGAAACACTGAAGCTTTCTTT. The genes are TRBV29-1 and TRBJ1-1, with D hard to call. Trimming pared 7 bases from V and 2 bases from J, leaving 11 bases between. Germline CDR1 is SQVTM and CDR2 is ANQGSEA. The CDR3 runs to 12 residues. Filled out from reference TRBV29-1 and TRBJ1-1, the complete variable domain reads SAVISQKPSRDICQRGTSLTIQCQVDSQVTMMFWYRQQPGQSLTLIATANQGSEATYESGFVIDKFPISRPNLTFSTLTVSNMSPEDSSIYLCSGTGGNTEAFFGQGTRLTVV.

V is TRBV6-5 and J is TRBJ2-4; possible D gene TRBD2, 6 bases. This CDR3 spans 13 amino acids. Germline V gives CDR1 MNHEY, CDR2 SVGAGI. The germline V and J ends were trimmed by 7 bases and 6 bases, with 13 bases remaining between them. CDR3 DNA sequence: TGTGCCAGCAAACCCTCCGGGGGAAACATTCAGTACTTC. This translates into CASKPSGGNIQYF.

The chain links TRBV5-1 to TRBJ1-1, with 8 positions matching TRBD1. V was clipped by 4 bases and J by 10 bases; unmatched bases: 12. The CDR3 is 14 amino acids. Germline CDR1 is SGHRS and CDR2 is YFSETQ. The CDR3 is CASSLPGQGAGAFF. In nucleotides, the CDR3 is TGCGCCAGCAGCCTCCCGGGGCAGGGGGCCGGAGCTTTCTTT.

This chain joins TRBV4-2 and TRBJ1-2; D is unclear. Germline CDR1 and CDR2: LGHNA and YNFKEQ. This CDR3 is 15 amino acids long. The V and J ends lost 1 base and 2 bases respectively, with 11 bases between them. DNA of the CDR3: TGTGCCAGCAGCCAAGGTCCAGTGGGAAACTATGGCTACACCTTC. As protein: CASSQGPVGNYGYTF.

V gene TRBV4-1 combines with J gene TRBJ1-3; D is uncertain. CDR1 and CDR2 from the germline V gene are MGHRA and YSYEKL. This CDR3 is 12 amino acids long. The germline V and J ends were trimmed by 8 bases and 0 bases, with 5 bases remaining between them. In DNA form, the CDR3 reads TGCGCCAGCGGGCACTCTGGAAACACCATATATTTT. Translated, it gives CASGHSGNTIYF.

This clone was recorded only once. As DNA, the CDR3 is TGTGCCACCAGTGATTTTACAGGGGTACAGTTCTTC. It yields the protein CATSDFTGVQFF. This chain links TRBV24-1 with TRBJ2-1, with TRBD1 matching 7 bases. Germline V gene sequence: CDR1 KGHDR, CDR2 SFDVKD. The CDR3 loop spans 12 amino acids. V lost 1 base and J lost 13; bases outside the gene matches: 3.

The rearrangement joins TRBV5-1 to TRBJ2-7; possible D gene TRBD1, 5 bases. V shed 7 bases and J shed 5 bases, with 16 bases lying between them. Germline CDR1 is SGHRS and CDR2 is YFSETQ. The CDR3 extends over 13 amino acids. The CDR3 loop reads CASQTDLGHEQYF. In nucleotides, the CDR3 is TGCGCCAGCCAGACGGACCTGGGGCACGAGCAGTACTTC.

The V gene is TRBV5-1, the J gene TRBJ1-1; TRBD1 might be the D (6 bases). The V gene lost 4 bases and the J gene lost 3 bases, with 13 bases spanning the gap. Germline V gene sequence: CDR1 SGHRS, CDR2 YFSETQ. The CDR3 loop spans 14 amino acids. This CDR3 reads CASSVQGLDTEAFF. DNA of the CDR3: TGCGCCAGCAGCGTACAGGGTTTGGACACTGAAGCTTTCTTT.

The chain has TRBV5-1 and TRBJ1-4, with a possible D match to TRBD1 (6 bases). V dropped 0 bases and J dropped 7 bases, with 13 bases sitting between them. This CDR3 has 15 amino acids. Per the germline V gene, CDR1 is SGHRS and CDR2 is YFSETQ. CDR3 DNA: TGCGCCAGCAGCTTGGATACAGGGAAAGGTGAAAAACTGTTTTTT. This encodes CASSLDTGKGEKLFF.

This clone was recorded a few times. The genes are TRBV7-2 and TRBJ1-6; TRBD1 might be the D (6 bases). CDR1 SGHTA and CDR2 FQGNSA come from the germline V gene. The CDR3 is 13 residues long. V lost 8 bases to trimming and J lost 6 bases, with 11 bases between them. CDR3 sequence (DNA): TGTGCCAGCGGGGGGCGCAGTAATTCACCCCTCCACTTT. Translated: CASGGRSNSPLHF.

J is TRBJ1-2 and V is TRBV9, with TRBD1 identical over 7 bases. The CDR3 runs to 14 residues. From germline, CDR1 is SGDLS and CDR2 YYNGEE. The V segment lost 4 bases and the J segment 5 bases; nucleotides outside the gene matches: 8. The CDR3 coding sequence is TGTGCCAGCAGCCCCGGACAGGCGTTATATGGCTACACCTTC. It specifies CASSPGQALYGYTF.